This T cell receptor beta chain was captured by sequencing in a study of early T cells in non-severe SARS-CoV-2 infection. V dropped 5 bases and J dropped 3; count of bases not matched to a gene: 6. The germline gives CDR1 MNHNY, CDR2 SVGAGI (reference sequence). This CDR3 spans 15 amino acids. This clonotype qualifies as medium-sized. TCRdb processed the 5' RACE reads anew with MiXCR; each CDR3 protein has one entry. The table lists over 20,000 distinct CDR3 sequences, 3.5% to 5% of them singletons. The chain is built from TRBV6-6 and TRBJ2-1, with 8 positions matching TRBD1. The TCR originated in an adult who was a healthcare worker with PCR-confirmed SARS-CoV-2 infection or an uninfected control (not recorded which). The specimen sequenced was whole blood. CDR3 coding DNA: TGTGCCAGCAGTCACCGGGACAGGCTCTACAATGAGCAGTTCTTC. This encodes CASSHRDRLYNEQFF.